This TCR beta chain came from a study of T cell responses to AZD1222 COVID-19 vaccine. Sequencing was performed with immunoSEQ multiplex PCR; in TCRdb, only in-frame clones are kept and a portion is missing. Of 120,000 to 150,000 clones in the sample, 70% to 90% were seen once. For this clone: The target antigen is unknown.

Findings and caveats of the study: Vaccine-related CD4 TCRs covered spike, predominating at 160-218 and 743-854. AZD1222 recipients seropositive at baseline numbered only six.

This CDR3 has 16 residues. Germline V gene lookup returns CDR1 SGDLS and CDR2 YYNGEE. V gave up 2 bases and J gave up 4 bases; unmatched junction bases: 10. The chain couples TRBV9 to TRBJ2-7; TRBD1 matches at 9 bases. The sequenced sample was peripheral blood, obtained on day 0 of MenACWY control vaccination. The TCR sequence derives from an adult in good health. The CDR3 DNA reads TGTGCCAGCAGCGTTACACCGGGACAGGGCGTGTACGAGCAGTACTTC. Translation gives CASSVTPGQGVYEQYF.